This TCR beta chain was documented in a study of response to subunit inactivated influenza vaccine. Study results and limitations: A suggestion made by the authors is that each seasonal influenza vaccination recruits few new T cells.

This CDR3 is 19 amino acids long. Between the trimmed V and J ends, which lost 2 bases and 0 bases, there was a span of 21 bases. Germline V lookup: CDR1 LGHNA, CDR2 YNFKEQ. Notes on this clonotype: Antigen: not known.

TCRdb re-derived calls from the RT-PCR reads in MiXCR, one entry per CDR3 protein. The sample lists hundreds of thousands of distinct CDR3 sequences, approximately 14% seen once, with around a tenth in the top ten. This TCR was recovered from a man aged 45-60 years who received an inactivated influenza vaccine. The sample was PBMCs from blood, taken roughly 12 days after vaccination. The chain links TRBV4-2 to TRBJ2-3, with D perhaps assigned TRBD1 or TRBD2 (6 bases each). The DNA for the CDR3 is TGTGCCAGCAGCCAACTGTCGGGGGCCTTCGGGAGCAGCACAGATACGCAGTATTTT. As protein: CASSQLSGAFGSSTDTQYF.